This T cell receptor (beta chain) was observed in a study of cytomegalovirus exposure and HLA in healthy donors. General study points: Another analysis was done later, and it associated over 15,000 TCR beta sequences with HLA alleles at 0.05 false discovery rate.

Amplification used 60 Vbeta primers and 13 Jbeta primers. Produced via immunoSEQ multiplex PCR; TCRdb's table is partial and in-frame only. The data show over 150,000 clones, just under 80% seen once. This CDR3 region has 17 residues. The trim removed 2 bases at V and 4 bases at J, leaving 8 bases unmatched. Per germline, CDR1 SGDLS and CDR2 YYNGEE. About this clone: The target antigen is unknown.

The sequencing sample was made of PBMCs. The rearrangement joins TRBV9 to TRBJ1-6; 8 bases agree with TRBD1. The TCR was taken from a woman aged 45-65 years in good health and CMV-seropositive. This CDR3 is CASSVAGTGLYNSPLHF. The CDR3 DNA reads TGTGCCAGCAGCGTGGCGGGGACAGGCCTTTATAATTCACCCCTCCACTTT.